The entry that follows covers one T cell receptor (beta chain) sequence. Study processing details: Reference gene primers were amplified, and this amplification served to estimate nucleated cell counts. Profiled with immunoSEQ multiplex PCR; TCRdb holds only in-frame clones, not every one. V and J calls and clone size are as listed in that table; D and trimming were resolved from the DNA. Counted here are 140,000 to 150,000 clones, roughly 84% occurring once; the ten biggest clones make up roughly 34%. The data belong to a study of blood T cell repertoires in COVID-19. Study-level information: COVID-19 samples, acute and convalescent, were from the United States, Italy and Spain.

Specimen: peripheral blood. This receptor was identified in a human donor in a cohort sampled during active COVID-19.

In DNA, the CDR3 is TGTGCCAGCAGCTCTACCGGGAGGGGGGGTTACGAGACCCAGTACTTC. This gives the protein CASSSTGRGGYETQYF. The gene calls are TRBV7-2 and TRBJ2-5, with 8 bases aligning to TRBD2. Germline V gives CDR1 SGHTA, CDR2 FQGNSA. The V and J ends lost 4 bases and 5 bases, in that order; junction bases with no gene match: 12. The CDR3 is made up of 16 amino acids.